This T cell receptor (beta chain) was recorded in a study of OX40 agonist ivuxolimab in advanced cancers. General study results and limits: The study did not work out the antigen specificity of the expanded peripheral T cells. Among patients with partial responses at 0.1-3.0 mg/kg, clonal expansion was among the lowest. There was clonal expansion of CD4+ and CD8+ blood T cells by week 6 at 0.1 to 3.0 mg/kg.

Per germline, CDR1 SGHRS and CDR2 YFSETQ. The CDR3 is 16 amino acids. The J segment lost 3 bases and the V segment lost 4 bases, leaving 5 bases of the junction unmatched. Sequencing was performed with immunoSEQ multiplex PCR; in TCRdb, only in-frame clones are kept and a portion is missing. Found here are about 110,000 clones, 85% to 95% of them singletons; the top ten hold roughly 1.2%. Exclusion of a patient followed from autoimmune disease history or systemic immunosuppression. Comments on this clone: Its cognate antigen is unknown.

The chain links TRBV5-1 to TRBJ2-3; 13 nucleotides match TRBD2. Sequenced here: CD4+ or CD8+ T cells sorted from blood, sampled in a trial of the OX40 agonist ivuxolimab. This receptor was identified in an adult with an advanced solid tumor such as melanoma, head and neck, liver or kidney cancer. CDR3 region: CASSEGTSGTTDTQYF. The CDR3, as DNA: TGCGCCAGCAGCGAAGGGACTAGCGGGACTACAGATACGCAGTATTTT. Full variable domain (missing parts from reference TRBV5-1 and TRBJ2-3): KAGVTQTPRYLIKTRGQQVTLSCSPISGHRSVSWYQQTPGQGLQFLFEYFSETQRNKGNFPGRFSGRQFSNSRSEMNVSTLELGDSALYLCASSEGTSGTTDTQYFGPGTRLTVL.